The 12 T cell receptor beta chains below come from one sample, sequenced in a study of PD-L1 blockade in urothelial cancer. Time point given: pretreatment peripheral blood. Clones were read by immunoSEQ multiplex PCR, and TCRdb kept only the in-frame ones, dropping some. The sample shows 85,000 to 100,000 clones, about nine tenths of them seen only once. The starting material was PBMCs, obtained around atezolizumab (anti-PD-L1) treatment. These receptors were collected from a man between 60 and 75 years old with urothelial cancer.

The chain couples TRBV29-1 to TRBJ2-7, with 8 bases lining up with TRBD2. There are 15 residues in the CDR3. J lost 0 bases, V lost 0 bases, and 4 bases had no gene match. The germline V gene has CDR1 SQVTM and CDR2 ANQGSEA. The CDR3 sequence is CSVEDRAGGSYEQYF. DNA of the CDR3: TGCAGCGTTGAAGATAGGGCGGGGGGCTCCTACGAGCAGTACTTC.

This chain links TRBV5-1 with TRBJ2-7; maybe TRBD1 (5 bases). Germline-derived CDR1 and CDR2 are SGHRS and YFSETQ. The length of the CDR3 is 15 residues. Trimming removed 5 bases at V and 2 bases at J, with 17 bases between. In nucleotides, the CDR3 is TGCGCCAGCAGACCAGACAGCGCTCAACCCTACGAGCAGTACTTC. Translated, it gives CASRPDSAQPYEQYF.

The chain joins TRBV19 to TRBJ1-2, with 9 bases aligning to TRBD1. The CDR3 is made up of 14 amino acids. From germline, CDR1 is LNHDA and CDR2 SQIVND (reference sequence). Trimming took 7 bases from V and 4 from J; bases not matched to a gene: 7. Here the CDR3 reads CASNPGQGSYGYTF. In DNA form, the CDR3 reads TGTGCCAGTAACCCGGGACAGGGAAGCTATGGCTACACCTTC.

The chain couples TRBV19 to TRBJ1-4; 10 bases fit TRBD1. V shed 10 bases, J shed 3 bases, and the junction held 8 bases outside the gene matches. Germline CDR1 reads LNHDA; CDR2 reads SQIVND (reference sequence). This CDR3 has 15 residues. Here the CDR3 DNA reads TGTGCCACCGGGACAGGGGATGTGGCTAATGAAAAACTGTTTTTT. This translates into CATGTGDVANEKLFF. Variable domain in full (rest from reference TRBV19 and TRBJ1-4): DGGITQSPKYLFRKEGQNVTLSCEQNLNHDAMYWYRQDPGQGLRLIYYSQIVNDFQKGDIAEGYSVSREKKESFPLTVTSAQKNPTAFYLCATGTGDVANEKLFFGSGTQLSVL.

CDR3 nucleotides: TGTGCCAGCTCACCCAACGAACTAAGCTCCTACAATGAGCAGTTCTTC. Amino acid sequence: CASSPNELSSYNEQFF. This rearrangement joins TRBV18 to TRBJ2-1; D gene uncertain. CDR3 length: 16 residues. V lost 3 bases and J 0 bases, leaving 12 bases between the germline ends. Germline CDR1 and CDR2: KGHSH and LQKENI.

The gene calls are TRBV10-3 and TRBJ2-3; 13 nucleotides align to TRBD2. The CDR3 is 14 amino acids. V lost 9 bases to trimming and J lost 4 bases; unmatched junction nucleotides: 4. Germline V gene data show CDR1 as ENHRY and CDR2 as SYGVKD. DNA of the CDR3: TGTGCCATGAGTACTAGCGGGGGGGCAGATACGCAGTATTTT. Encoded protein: CAMSTSGGADTQYF.

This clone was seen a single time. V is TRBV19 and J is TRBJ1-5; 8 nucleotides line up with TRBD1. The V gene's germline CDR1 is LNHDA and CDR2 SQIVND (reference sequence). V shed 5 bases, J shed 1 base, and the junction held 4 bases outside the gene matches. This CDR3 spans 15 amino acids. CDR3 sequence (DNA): TGTGCCAGTAGTGCAGGGGGCTCGAGCAATCAGCCCCAGCATTTT. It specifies CASSAGGSSNQPQHF.

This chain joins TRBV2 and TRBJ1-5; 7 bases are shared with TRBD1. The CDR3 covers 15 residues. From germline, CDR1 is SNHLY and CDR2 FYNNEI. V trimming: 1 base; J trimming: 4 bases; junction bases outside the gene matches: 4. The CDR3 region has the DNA TGTGCCAGCAGTGAAGTGGGGGACAGAAATCAGCCCCAGCATTTT. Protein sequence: CASSEVGDRNQPQHF.

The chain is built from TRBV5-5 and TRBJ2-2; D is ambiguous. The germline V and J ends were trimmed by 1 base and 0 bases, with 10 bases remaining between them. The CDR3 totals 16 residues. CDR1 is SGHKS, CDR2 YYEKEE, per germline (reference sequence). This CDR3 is CASSLLERSNTGELFF. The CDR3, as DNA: TGTGCCAGCAGCTTGTTAGAGCGTTCGAACACCGGGGAGCTGTTTTTT.

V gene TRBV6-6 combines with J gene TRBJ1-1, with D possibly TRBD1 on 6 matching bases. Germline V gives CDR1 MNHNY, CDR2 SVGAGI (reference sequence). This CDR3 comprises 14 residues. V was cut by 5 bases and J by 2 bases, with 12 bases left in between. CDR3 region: CASSPTTGNTEAFF. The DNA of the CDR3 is TGTGCCAGCAGTCCCACGACAGGTAACACTGAAGCTTTCTTT.

DNA of the CDR3: TGTGCCAGCAGTGAACTACAGGGGTCCGGGGAAAAACTGTTTTTT. Its translation is CASSELQGSGEKLFF. The rearrangement links TRBV25-1 to TRBJ1-4, with 7 bases lining up with TRBD1. This CDR3 comprises 15 residues. From germline, CDR1 is MGHDK and CDR2 SYGVNS. V shed 2 bases and J 8 bases; nucleotides not matched to a gene: 8.

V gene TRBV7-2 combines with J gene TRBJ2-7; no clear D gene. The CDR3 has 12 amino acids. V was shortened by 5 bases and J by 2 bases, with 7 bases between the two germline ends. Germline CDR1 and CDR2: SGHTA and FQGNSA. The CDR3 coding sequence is TGTGCCAGCAGCCCGTCCCCCTACGAGCAGTACTTC. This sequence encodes CASSPSPYEQYF.